The 2 T cell receptor beta chains below were found in one sample sequenced in a study of blood T cell repertoires in COVID-19. Profiled with immunoSEQ multiplex PCR; TCRdb holds only in-frame clones, not every one. The sample shows around 100,000 clones, more than 80% of them seen only once. Sequencing used peripheral blood. The source is a woman in her 50s with acute or convalescent COVID-19.

This chain joins TRBV11-2 and TRBJ2-1; TRBD1 aligns across 8 bases. Trimming removed 8 bases from V and 10 bases from J; junction bases left unmatched: 10. CDR3 length equals 13 residues. The germline gives CDR1 SGHAT, CDR2 FQNNGV. The CDR3 coding sequence is TGTGCCAGCGCACCGACAGGGGCTTGGGAGCAGTTCTTC. Translating it yields CASAPTGAWEQFF.

The chain employs TRBV18 and TRBJ1-1; 8 nucleotides line up with TRBD1. Germline CDR1 KGHSH, CDR2 LQKENI. The V and J ends lost 4 bases and 7 bases, in that order; junction bases with no gene match: 17. The CDR3 spans 17 residues. The CDR3: CASSLLPPLTGVNEAFF. CDR3 DNA sequence: TGTGCCAGCTCACTCCTTCCCCCGCTGACAGGGGTAAATGAAGCTTTCTTT. Based on the CDR3 plus reference TRBV18 and TRBJ1-1, the full variable domain is NAGVMQNPRHLVRRRGQEARLRCSPMKGHSHVYWYRQLPEEGLKFMVYLQKENIIDESGMPKERFSAEFPKEGPSILRIQQVVRGDSAAYFCASSLLPPLTGVNEAFFGQGTRLTVV.